The 15 T cell receptor beta chains below were found in one sample sequenced in a study of PD-1 blockade in classical Hodgkin lymphoma. All patients relapsed after autologous stem cell transplantation, and brentuximab vedotin exposure varied. The method was immunoSEQ multiplex PCR; TCRdb's version includes in-frame clones alone and lacks a portion of them. Among 15,000 or so clones listed, approximately 77% were seen once. The specimen comprised peripheral blood mononuclear cells (PBMCs), sampled at baseline. These receptor sequences come from a human donor with classical Hodgkin lymphoma.

The chain uses TRBV5-1 and TRBJ2-5; D is uncertain. Germline V gives CDR1 SGHRS, CDR2 YFSETQ. Trimming took off 4 bases at V and 4 bases at J, with 5 bases between the two ends. This CDR3 spans 11 amino acids. CDR3 protein: CASSPGETQYF. CDR3 DNA sequence: TGCGCCAGCAGCCCCGGAGAGACCCAGTACTTC.

The rearrangement links TRBV6-6 to TRBJ2-3, with unresolved D. This CDR3 is built from 12 residues. CDR1 is MNHNY, CDR2 SVGAGI, per germline (reference sequence). V was pared by 4 bases and J by 6 bases, with 8 bases between. The CDR3 protein is CASSFSLDTQYF. CDR3 DNA sequence: TGTGCCAGCAGTTTTAGCCTCGATACGCAGTATTTT.

The chain carries TRBV11-1 and TRBJ1-2, with D uncertain. Germline CDR1 reads SGHAT; CDR2 reads FQDESV (reference sequence). Trimming took 3 bases from V and 1 from J, leaving 6 bases between them. CDR3 length: 13 residues. The CDR3 DNA reads TGTGCCAGCAGCTTCCAGCTTAACTATGGCTACACCTTC. It is translated as CASSFQLNYGYTF.

The V and J genes are TRBV19 and TRBJ2-7, with a possible D match to TRBD1 (5 bases). The ends were cut back, 4 bases at V and 0 bases at J, with 19 bases in the middle. This CDR3 spans 17 amino acids. CDR1 and CDR2 (germline): LNHDA, SQIVND (reference sequence). The DNA for the CDR3 is TGTGCCAGTAGTACCACTCACTCAGGGTTAAGCTCCTACGAGCAGTACTTC. It yields the protein CASSTTHSGLSSYEQYF. Full variable domain (remainder filled in from reference TRBV19 and TRBJ2-7): DGGITQSPKYLFRKEGQNVTLSCEQNLNHDAMYWYRQDPGQGLRLIYYSQIVNDFQKGDIAEGYSVSREKKESFPLTVTSAQKNPTAFYLCASSTTHSGLSSYEQYFGPGTRLTVT.

This sequence joins TRBV4-3 and TRBJ1-6, with 10 bases identical to TRBD1. V lost 0 bases, J lost 9 bases, and 5 bases stayed unmatched. From germline, CDR1 is LGHNA and CDR2 YSLEER. CDR3 size: 16 residues. CDR3 region: CASSQERTGGISPLHF. The DNA for the CDR3 is TGCGCCAGCAGCCAAGAGAGGACAGGGGGGATTTCACCCCTCCACTTT.

As for this clone: At one of its ends the junction is not consistent with the germline gene, which may arise from a read error. The chain combines TRBV6-5 with TRBJ2-7; maybe TRBD2 (5 bases). CDR3 size: 13 residues. Looked up from germline, CDR1 is MNHEY and CDR2 is SVGAGI. Written as DNA, the CDR3 is TGTGCCAGCAGTTATCAGGACTCCTCCGAGCAGTACTTC. Encoded protein: CASSYQDSSEQYF.

This chain links TRBV4-1 with TRBJ1-6; TRBD1 might be the D (5 bases). V lost 0 bases and J lost 7, with 16 bases in between. Germline CDR1 and CDR2: MGHRA and YSYEKL. CDR3 length: 17 amino acids. The CDR3 region is CASSQDRPTVLNSPLHF. CDR3 coding DNA: TGCGCCAGCAGCCAAGATAGACCGACAGTTCTCAATTCACCCCTCCACTTT.

The gene calls are TRBV7-9 and TRBJ2-3; D may be TRBD2 (5 bases). CDR1 is SEHNR, CDR2 FQNEAQ, per germline (reference sequence). With 5 bases removed from V and 7 bases from J, the gap between germline ends came to 19 bases. The length of the CDR3 is 15 residues. The CDR3 reads CASSPKLKAGNTQYF. In DNA, the CDR3 is TGTGCCAGCAGCCCGAAACTAAAAGCCGGGAATACGCAGTATTTT.

This sequence joins TRBV4-2 and TRBJ2-7; 12 nucleotides line up with TRBD2. The CDR3 contains 15 residues. Unmatched junction bases numbered 3, after V lost 1 base and J lost 5 bases. CDR1 is LGHNA, CDR2 YNFKEQ, per germline. Here the CDR3 DNA reads TGTGCCAGCAGCCAAGCTAGCGGGGGGGCCGACGAGCAGTACTTC. Its translation: CASSQASGGADEQYF.

This clone is classed as medium-sized. The chain has TRBV18 and TRBJ2-7; D unresolved. Germline loops: CDR1 KGHSH, CDR2 LQKENI. V gave up 0 bases and J gave up 4 bases, with 7 bases separating them. The CDR3 runs 13 residues. The CDR3 DNA is TGTGCCAGCTCACCACCGTTAGTTTACGAGCAGTACTTC. It translates to CASSPPLVYEQYF. The full variable domain, rest sourced from reference TRBV18 and TRBJ2-7, is NAGVMQNPRHLVRRRGQEARLRCSPMKGHSHVYWYRQLPEEGLKFMVYLQKENIIDESGMPKERFSAEFPKEGPSILRIQQVVRGDSAAYFCASSPPLVYEQYFGPGTRLTVT.

The chain uses TRBV5-1 and TRBJ1-1, with D tentatively TRBD1 (5 bases). CDR3 length: 16 residues. Germline CDR1 reads SGHRS; CDR2 reads YFSETQ. Trimming shortened V by 1 base and J by 2 bases, and 15 bases separated the two germline ends. DNA of the CDR3: TGCGCCAGCAGCTTGTTTGGCCAAGGGGACAACACTGAAGCTTTCTTT. Translated: CASSLFGQGDNTEAFF.

The chain links TRBV11-2 to TRBJ2-7, with 9 nucleotides matching TRBD2. This CDR3 contains 16 residues. Germline values: CDR1 SGHAT, CDR2 FQNNGV. The V and J ends lost 3 bases and 1 base, in that order; junction bases with no gene match: 7. CDR3 residues: CASSLDSGGSSYEQYF. The CDR3 DNA reads as TGTGCCAGCAGCTTGGATAGCGGGGGCTCTTCCTACGAGCAGTACTTC.

The CDR3, as DNA: TGTGCCAGCAGCTCAGGCACTGAAGCTTTCTTT. Its protein product is CASSSGTEAFF. The gene calls are TRBV11-3 and TRBJ1-1; D is undetermined. V was clipped by 4 bases and J by 4 bases, with 4 bases between them. This CDR3 region has 11 residues. Germline CDR1 reads SGHNT; CDR2 reads YENEEA.

V gene TRBV4-3 combines with J gene TRBJ2-3, with TRBD2 matching 10 bases. The CDR3 has 15 amino acids. The germline gives CDR1 LGHNA, CDR2 YSLEER. V shed 4 bases, J shed 4 bases, and the junction held 5 bases outside the gene matches. The CDR3 DNA reads as TGCGCCAGCAGCCCCTCTAGCGGGGGCGCAGATACGCAGTATTTT. It specifies CASSPSSGGADTQYF.

This CDR3 reads CASSVGFSYEQYF. The DNA of the CDR3 is TGTGCCAGCAGTGTTGGGTTCTCCTACGAGCAGTACTTC. This rearrangement joins TRBV2 to TRBJ2-7; no reliable D call. Germline V gives CDR1 SNHLY, CDR2 FYNNEI. This CDR3 is built from 13 residues. V gave up 4 bases and J gave up 0 bases, with 7 bases separating them.